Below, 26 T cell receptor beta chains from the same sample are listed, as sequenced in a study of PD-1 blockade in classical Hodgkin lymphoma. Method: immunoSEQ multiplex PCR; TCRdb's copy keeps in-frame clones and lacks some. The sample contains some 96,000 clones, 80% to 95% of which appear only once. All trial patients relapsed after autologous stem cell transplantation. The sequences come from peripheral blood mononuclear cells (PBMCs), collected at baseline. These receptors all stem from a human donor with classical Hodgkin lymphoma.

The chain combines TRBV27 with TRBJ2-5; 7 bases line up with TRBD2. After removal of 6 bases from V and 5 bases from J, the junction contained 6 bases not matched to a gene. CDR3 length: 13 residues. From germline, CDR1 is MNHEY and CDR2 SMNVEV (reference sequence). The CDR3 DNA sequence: TGTGCCAGCAGCCGACTAGCCGGCGAGACCCAGTACTTC. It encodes CASSRLAGETQYF.

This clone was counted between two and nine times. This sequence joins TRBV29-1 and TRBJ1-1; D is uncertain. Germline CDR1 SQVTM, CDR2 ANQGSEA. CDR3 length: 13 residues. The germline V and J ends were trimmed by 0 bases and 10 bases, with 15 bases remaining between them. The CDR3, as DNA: TGCAGCGTTGAAGATCATAACGCCAGAAGAGCTTTCTTT. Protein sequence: CSVEDHNARRAFF. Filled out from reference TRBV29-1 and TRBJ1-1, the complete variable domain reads SAVISQKPSRDICQRGTSLTIQCQVDSQVTMMFWYRQQPGQSLTLIATANQGSEATYESGFVIDKFPISRPNLTFSTLTVSNMSPEDSSIYLCSVEDHNARRAFFGQGTRLTVV.

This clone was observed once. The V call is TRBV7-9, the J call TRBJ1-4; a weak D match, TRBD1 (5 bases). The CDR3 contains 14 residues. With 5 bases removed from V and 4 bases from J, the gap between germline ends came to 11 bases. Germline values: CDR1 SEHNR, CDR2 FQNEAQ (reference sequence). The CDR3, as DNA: TGTGCCAGCAGCCCGGGACGGAATAATGAAAAACTGTTTTTT. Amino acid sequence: CASSPGRNNEKLFF.

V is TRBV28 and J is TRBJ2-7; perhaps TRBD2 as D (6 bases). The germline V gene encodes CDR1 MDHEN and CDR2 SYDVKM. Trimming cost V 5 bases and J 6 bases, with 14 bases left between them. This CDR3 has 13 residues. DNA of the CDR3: TGTGCCAGCAGTGATCTAGGAGGGTTCGAGCAGTACTTC. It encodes CASSDLGGFEQYF.

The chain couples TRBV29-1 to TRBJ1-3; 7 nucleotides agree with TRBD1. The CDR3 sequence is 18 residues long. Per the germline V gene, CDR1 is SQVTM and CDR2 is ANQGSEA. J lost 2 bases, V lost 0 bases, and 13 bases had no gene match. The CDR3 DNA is TGCAGCGTTGAAGATCCGCTGGGGACAGCCGCGACTGGAAACACCATATATTTT. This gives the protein CSVEDPLGTAATGNTIYF.

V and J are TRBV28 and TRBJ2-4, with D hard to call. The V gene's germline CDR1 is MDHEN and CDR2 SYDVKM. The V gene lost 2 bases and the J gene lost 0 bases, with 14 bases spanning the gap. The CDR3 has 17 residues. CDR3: CASSLDSVILAKNIQYF. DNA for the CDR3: TGTGCCAGCAGTTTAGACTCCGTAATCCTAGCCAAAAACATTCAGTACTTC.

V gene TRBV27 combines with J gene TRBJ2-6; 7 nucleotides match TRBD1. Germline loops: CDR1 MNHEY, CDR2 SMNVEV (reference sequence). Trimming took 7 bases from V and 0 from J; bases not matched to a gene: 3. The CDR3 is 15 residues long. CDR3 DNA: TGTGCCAGCACCAGACAGGGCTCTGGGGCCAACGTCCTGACTTTC. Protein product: CASTRQGSGANVLTF.

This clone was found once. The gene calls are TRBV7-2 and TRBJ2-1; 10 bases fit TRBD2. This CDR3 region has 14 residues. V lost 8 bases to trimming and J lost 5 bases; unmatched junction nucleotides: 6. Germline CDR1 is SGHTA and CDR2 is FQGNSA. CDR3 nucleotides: TGTGCCAGCCGCACTAGCGGGGCAAACAATGAGCAGTTCTTC. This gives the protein CASRTSGANNEQFF.

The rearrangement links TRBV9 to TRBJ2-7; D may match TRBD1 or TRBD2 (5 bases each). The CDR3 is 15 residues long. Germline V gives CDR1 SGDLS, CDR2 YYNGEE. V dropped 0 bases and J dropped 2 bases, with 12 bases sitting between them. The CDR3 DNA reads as TGTGCCAGCAGCGTAGGGGGGACCACAACCTACGAGCAGTACTTC. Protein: CASSVGGTTTYEQYF.

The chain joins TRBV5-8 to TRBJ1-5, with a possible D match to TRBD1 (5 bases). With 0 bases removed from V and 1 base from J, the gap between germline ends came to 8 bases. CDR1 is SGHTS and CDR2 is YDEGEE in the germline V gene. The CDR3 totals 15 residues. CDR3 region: CASSLEGASNQPQHF. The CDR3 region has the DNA TGTGCCAGCAGCTTGGAAGGGGCCAGCAATCAGCCCCAGCATTTT.

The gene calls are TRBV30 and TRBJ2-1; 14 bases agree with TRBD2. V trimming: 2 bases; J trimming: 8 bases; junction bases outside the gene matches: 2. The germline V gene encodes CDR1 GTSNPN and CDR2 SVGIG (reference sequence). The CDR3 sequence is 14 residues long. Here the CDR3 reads CAWSPGLAGDEQFF. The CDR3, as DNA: TGTGCCTGGAGTCCGGGACTAGCGGGGGATGAGCAGTTCTTC.

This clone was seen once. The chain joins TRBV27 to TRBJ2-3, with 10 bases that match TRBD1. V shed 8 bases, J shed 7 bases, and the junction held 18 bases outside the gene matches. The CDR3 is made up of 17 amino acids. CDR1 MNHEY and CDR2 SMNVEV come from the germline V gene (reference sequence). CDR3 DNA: TGTGCCAGCCGCAAACCCCGTGGGACAGGGGAGGTAAATACGCAGTATTTT. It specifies CASRKPRGTGEVNTQYF.

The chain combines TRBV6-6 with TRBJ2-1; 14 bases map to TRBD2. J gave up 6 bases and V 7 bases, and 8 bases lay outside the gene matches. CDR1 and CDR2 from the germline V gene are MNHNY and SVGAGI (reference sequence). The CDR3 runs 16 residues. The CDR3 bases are TGTGCCAGCACAGATACCGGGACTAGCGGGGGCAATGAGCAGTTCTTC. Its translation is CASTDTGTSGGNEQFF.

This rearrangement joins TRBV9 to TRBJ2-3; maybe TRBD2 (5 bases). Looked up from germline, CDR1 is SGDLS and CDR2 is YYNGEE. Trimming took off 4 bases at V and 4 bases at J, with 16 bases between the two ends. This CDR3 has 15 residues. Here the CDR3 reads CASSHDQTTADTQYF. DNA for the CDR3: TGTGCCAGCAGCCACGATCAGACTACCGCAGATACGCAGTATTTT.

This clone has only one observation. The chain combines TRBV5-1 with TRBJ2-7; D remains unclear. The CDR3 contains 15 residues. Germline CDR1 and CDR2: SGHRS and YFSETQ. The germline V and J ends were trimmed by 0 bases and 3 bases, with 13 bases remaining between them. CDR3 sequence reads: CASSLASRVYYEQYF. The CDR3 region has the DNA TGCGCCAGCAGCTTGGCCTCCCGGGTCTACTACGAGCAGTACTTC. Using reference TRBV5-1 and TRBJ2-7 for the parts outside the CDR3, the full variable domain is KAGVTQTPRYLIKTRGQQVTLSCSPISGHRSVSWYQQTPGQGLQFLFEYFSETQRNKGNFPGRFSGRQFSNSRSEMNVSTLELGDSALYLCASSLASRVYYEQYFGPGTRLTVT.

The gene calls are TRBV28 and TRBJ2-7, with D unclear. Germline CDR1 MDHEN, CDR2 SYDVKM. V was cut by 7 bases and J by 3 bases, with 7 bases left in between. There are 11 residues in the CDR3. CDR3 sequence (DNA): TGTGCCAGCACCAAAATCTACGAGCAGTACTTC. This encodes CASTKIYEQYF.

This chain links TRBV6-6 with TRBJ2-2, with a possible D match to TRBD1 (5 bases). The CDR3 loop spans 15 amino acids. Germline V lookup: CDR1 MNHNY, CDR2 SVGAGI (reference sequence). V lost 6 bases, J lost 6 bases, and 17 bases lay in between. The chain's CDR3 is CASRPDIGAAGELFF. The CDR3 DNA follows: TGTGCCAGCAGACCGGACATTGGGGCAGCCGGGGAGCTGTTTTTT.

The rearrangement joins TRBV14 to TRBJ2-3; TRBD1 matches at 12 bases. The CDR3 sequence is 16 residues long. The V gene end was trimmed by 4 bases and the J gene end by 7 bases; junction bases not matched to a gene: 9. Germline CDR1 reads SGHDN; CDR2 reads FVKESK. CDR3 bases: TGTGCCAGCAGCCCCCTGGGGACAGGGGGCCGGTATACGCAGTATTTT. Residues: CASSPLGTGGRYTQYF.

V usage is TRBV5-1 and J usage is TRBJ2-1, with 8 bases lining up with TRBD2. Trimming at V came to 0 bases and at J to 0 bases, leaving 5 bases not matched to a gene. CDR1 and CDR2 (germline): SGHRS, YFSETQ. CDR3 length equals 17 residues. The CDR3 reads CASSLELAGLSYNEQFF. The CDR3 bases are TGCGCCAGCAGCTTGGAGCTAGCGGGCCTCTCCTACAATGAGCAGTTCTTC.

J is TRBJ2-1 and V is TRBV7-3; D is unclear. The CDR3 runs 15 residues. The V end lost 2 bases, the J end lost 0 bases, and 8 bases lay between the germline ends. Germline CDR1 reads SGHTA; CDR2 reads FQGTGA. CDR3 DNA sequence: TGTGCCAGCAGCTTAGGTCTAAGCTCCTACAATGAGCAGTTCTTC. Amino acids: CASSLGLSSYNEQFF.

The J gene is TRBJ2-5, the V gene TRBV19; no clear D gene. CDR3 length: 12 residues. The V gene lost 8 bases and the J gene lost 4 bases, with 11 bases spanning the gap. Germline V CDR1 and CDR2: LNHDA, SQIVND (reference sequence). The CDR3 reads CASGPGRETQYF. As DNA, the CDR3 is TGTGCCAGTGGCCCGGGCAGAGAGACCCAGTACTTC.

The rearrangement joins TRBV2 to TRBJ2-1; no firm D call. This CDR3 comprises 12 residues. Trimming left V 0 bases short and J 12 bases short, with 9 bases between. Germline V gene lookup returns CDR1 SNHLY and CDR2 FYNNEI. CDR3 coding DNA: TGTGCCAGCAGTGAAGCGGGATATTTGCAGTTCTTC. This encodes CASSEAGYLQFF.

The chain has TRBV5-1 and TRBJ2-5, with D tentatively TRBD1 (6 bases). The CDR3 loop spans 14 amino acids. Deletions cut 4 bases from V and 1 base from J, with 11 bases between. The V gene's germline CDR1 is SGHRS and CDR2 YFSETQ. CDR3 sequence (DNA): TGCGCCAGCAGCCTCGGACAGATCCAAGAGACCCAGTACTTC. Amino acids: CASSLGQIQETQYF.

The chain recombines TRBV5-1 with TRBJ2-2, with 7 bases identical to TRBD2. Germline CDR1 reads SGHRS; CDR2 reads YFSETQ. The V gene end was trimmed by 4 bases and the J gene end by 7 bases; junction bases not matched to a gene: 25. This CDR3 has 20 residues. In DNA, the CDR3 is TGCGCCAGCAGCCGCACTCTAGCGGACGTCTCCCGAATTGGGGGCGGGGAGCTGTTTTTT. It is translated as CASSRTLADVSRIGGGELFF.

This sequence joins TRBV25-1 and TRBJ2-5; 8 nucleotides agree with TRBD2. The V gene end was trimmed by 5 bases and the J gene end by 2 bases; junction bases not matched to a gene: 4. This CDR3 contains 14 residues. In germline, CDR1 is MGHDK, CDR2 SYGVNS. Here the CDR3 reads CASSLLAGQETQYF. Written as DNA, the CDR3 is TGTGCCAGCAGTTTGTTAGCGGGACAAGAGACCCAGTACTTC.

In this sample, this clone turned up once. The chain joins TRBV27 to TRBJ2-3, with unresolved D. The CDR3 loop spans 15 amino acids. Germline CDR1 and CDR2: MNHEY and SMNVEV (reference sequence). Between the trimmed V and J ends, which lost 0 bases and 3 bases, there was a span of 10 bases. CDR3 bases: TGTGCCAGCAGTTTATCTCTCGGTTATACAGATACGCAGTATTTT. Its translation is CASSLSLGYTDTQYF.